The T cell receptor (beta chain) under discussion was sequenced for a study of T cell repertoires in cytomegalovirus infection. This clonotype was observed many times. TCRdb re-called the reads with MiXCR, one entry per CDR3 protein. The data contain nearly 650,000 distinct CDR3 sequences, 24% of them seen just once; the ten biggest clones take up 6.5% to 10%. This CDR3 has 15 amino acids. V lost 4 bases, J lost 1 base, and 13 bases lay in between. From germline, CDR1 is SEHNR and CDR2 FQNEAQ (reference sequence). The receptor was derived from a human donor in good health (CMV status not recorded). Some clones in this sample may be carry-over from other donors' samples. The chain uses TRBV7-9 and TRBJ1-1; D is unclear. Specimen: CD8+ T cells from PBMCs. The CDR3 DNA sequence: TGTGCCAGCAGCTACCCCCCGTGGGGGAACACTGAAGCTTTCTTT. It yields the protein CASSYPPWGNTEAFF.